This T cell receptor (beta chain) is drawn from a study of identical twins. Study findings and constraints: Twins' excess sharing was less marked for out-of-frame beta sequences.

Each CDR3 protein is one row after TCRdb ran MiXCR on the 5' RACE reads. The table lists about 690,000 distinct CDR3 sequences, about 20% of them singletons. V was cut by 6 bases and J by 1 base, with 19 bases left in between. This CDR3 spans 16 amino acids. CDR1 and CDR2 from the germline V gene are SGHDT and YYEEEE. Concerning this clonotype itself: Its antigen is still unknown.

These data also formed part of another study, on T cells expressing NK-cell markers. This second study notes: HCMV seropositivity marked most of the eight sequenced donors; one was seronegative.

The TCR comes from a woman between 18 and 30 years old in good health. The chain joins TRBV5-6 to TRBJ2-5, with D uncertain. Sample: PBMCs. CDR3 DNA sequence: TGTGCCAGCACCCCCCCAGCCGAGAGATCCCAAGAGACCCAGTACTTC. Translation gives CASTPPAERSQETQYF.